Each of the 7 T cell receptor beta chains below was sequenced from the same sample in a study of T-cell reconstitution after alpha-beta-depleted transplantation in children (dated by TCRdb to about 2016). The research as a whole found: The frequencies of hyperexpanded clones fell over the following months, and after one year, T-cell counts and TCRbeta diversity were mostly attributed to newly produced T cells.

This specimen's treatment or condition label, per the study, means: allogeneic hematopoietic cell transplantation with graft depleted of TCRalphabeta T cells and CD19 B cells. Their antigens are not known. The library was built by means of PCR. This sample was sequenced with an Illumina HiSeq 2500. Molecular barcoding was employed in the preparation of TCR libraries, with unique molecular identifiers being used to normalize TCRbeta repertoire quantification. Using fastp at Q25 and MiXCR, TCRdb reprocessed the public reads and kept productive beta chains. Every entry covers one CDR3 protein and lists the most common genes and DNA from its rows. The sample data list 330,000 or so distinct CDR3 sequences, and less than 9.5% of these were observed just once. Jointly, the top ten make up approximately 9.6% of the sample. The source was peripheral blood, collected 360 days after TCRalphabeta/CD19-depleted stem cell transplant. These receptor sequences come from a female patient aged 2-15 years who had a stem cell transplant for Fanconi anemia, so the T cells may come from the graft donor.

CDR3 DNA sequence: TGCAGTGCTTCGAATGGATTGACTTTCTTT. Translated, it gives CSASNGLTFF. V gene TRBV20-1 combines with J gene TRBJ1-1; D unclear. This CDR3 comprises 10 residues. Germline V gives CDR1 DFQATT, CDR2 SNEGSKA (reference sequence). Trimming cost V 5 bases and J 12 bases, with 13 bases left between them.

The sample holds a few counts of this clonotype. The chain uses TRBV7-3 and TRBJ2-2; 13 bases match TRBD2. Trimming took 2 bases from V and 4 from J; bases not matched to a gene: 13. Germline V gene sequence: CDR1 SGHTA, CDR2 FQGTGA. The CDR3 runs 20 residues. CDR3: CASSLSSGLAGAESTGELFF. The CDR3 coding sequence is TGTGCCAGCAGCTTATCCTCCGGACTAGCGGGGGCCGAATCCACCGGGGAGCTGTTTTTT. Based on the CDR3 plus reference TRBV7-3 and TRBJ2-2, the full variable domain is GAGVSQTPSNKVTEKGKYVELRCDPISGHTALYWYRQSLGQGPEFLIYFQGTGAADDSGLPNDRFFAVRPEGSVSTLKIQRTERGDSAVYLCASSLSSGLAGAESTGELFFGEGSRLTVL.

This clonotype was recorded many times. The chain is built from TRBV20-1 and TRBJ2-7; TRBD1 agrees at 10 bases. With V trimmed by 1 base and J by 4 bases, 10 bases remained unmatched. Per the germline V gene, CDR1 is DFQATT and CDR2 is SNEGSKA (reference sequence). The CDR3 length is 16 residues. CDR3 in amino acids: CSARAPWGGQGYEQYF. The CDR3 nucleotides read TGCAGTGCTAGAGCCCCCTGGGGGGGACAGGGGTACGAGCAGTACTTC.

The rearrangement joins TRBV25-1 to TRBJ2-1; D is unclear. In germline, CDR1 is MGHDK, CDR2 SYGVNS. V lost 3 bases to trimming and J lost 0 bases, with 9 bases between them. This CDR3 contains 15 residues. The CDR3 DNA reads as TGTGCCAGCAGTGATCAGACCCTCTCCTACAATGAGCAGTTCTTC. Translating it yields CASSDQTLSYNEQFF.

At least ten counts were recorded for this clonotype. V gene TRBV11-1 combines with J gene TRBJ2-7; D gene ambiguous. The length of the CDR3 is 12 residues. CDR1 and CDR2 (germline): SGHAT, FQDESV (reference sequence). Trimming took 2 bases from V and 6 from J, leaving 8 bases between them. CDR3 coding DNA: TGTGCCAGCAGCTTATCCCGGGTCGAGCAGTACTTC. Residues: CASSLSRVEQYF.

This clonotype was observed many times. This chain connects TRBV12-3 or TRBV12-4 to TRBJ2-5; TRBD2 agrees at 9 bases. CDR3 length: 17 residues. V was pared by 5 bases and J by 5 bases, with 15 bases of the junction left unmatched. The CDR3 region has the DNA TGTGCCAGCAGTCCAAAAGGTCTAGCGGGGATTAGTGAGACCCAGTACTTC. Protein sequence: CASSPKGLAGISETQYF.

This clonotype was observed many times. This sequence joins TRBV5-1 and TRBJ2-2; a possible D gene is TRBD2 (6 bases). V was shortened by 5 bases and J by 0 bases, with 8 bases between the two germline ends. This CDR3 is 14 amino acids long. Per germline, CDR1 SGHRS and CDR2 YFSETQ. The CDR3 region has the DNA TGCGCCAGCAGGGGACTTGCGAACACCGGGGAGCTGTTTTTT. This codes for CASRGLANTGELFF.